This TCR beta chain came from a study of shared clonotypes between healthy human individuals (dated by TCRdb to between 2020 and 2021). With respect to the entire study: The cohort comprised a couple of women and a few men aged 18 to 49 years. Per donor, three plates each were used for CD4 naive and CD4 memory, two for CD8 naive, and one for CD8 memory. Blood TCR repertoires of four to six healthy adults were deeply sequenced to estimate repertoire size and the extent of clonotype sharing between individuals. Different laboratories and diverse techniques were used to prepare libraries and sequence TCR repertoires, to increase sequencing depth and limit assay-specific biases. Leukapheresis yielded between about 0.85 and 10 billion PBMCs per donor.

TCR CDR3 regions were amplified from genomic DNA by multiplex PCR using the deep immunoSEQ assay. Extracted genomic DNA from each cell subset was distributed evenly across all wells of several immunoSEQ 96-well plates, and each plate was treated as a replicate. For sorted subsets, 150 to 250 ng of genomic DNA, equivalent to about 30,000 T cell genomes, went into each replicate PCR. Purified libraries were quantified with a Qubit 3.0 fluorometer, sized on a Bioanalyzer 2100, and re-quantified with the KAPA Library Quantification kit. Every immunoSEQ 96-well plate was sequenced on a separate single-read 150-cycle Illumina NextSeq 550 flow cell. Concerning the study's data processing: The immunoSEQ output contained only junctional sequences without quality scores, so filtering could not match that applied to full-length reads. To assign V/J genes and CDR3, sequences were annotated using PyIR, a Python wrapper for IgBLAST v1.9, with IMGT germline references. Reads were filtered out if the reads had weak V/J assignments (E-value above 1e-6), no CDR3, stop codons, out-of-frame junctions, or ambiguous translated residues. V3J clonotypes were defined by identical inferred V gene, J gene, and CDR3 amino acid sequence. Percentage overlap between repertoires was computed as shared unique clonotypes divided by the size of the smaller repertoire. RTK rarefaction, the Chao1 estimator, and Recon v2.1 estimates of unobserved clonotypes were used to assess repertoire richness. For all TCRbeta clonotypes obtained by the gDNA method from a handful of donors, generation probabilities were computed with OLGA. Here the immuneACCESS table is served through TCRdb, limited to in-frame sequences with V and J called. Missing clones are a known gap in these copies; in checked studies unresolved V genes cover under half, and the rest lacks a known reason. V, J and clone size derive from that table, while D and trimming were established from the DNA sequence. For this sample the table gives around 2.1 million clones, of which approximately 94% were detected only once. The top ten hold more than 1.5% of the sample.

Notes on this clone: Its binding antigen is unknown. Base qualities are not at hand, and no much larger clone is one base apart. Other DNA sequences of this sample code for an identical CDR3.

CDR1 is given as MDHEN and CDR2 as SYDVKM, both from the germline V gene. Clipping removes 5 bases from V and 3 bases from J, with 1 as the unmatched junction base count. Its CDR3 holds 13 amino acids, cysteine through phenylalanine. Only CDR3 DNA is held: 39 bases, read in frame from base 1. CD8 naive samples were CD45RO-negative cells positively selected for CCR7, giving a CD45RA+CCR7+ population that excluded TemRA cells. Donors were healthy HIV-negative adults with no recently reported acute infections or vaccinations. All donors were Caucasian adults living in Nashville, Tennessee, USA. Blood was obtained by leukapheresis, after which PBMCs were separated by Ficoll-Histopaque density gradient centrifugation and cryopreserved in liquid nitrogen vapor phase. Analytical flow cytometry was used to check the purity and quantity of every magnetically sorted T cell population. From each sorted fraction, genomic DNA was isolated and quantified by UV absorbance on a Nanodrop 2000c.

What the work shows at the level of the full study, not this receptor alone: Higher generation probabilities were observed for clonotypes shared by all four sorted-subset donors than for non-shared clonotypes. Naive subsets generally had larger estimated clonotype richness than memory subsets did. The genetic and exposure-history diversity represented was limited by the small number of donors. Incomplete sequencing was indicated by rarefaction of sorted-subset datasets, despite the large sequencing depth. Pairwise subsampling led to the expectation that sequencing depth would affect the degree of clonotype sharing among donors. Sampling was limited to blood, and TCR repertoires in tissue likely differ from TCR repertoires in blood. Sharing across a few donors was observed for about 4.8% of naive CD4, 3% to 4% of naive CD8, about 2.5% of memory CD4, and about 0.4% of memory CD8 clonotypes.

Sequencing used naive CD8+ T cells from PBMCs. Taken with the paper, the label for cell subset or site translates to: CD45RA+CCR7+. The receptor chain draws on TRBV28 and TRBJ2-7; 10 central nucleotides agree with TRBD2. The source is a man between 18 and 35 years old in good health. Some clones in this sample may be carry-over from other donors' samples. The nucleotide sequence reads TGTGCCAGCAGTCTAGCGGGGGTCTACGAGCAGTACTTC. Its protein reads: CASSLAGVYEQYF.